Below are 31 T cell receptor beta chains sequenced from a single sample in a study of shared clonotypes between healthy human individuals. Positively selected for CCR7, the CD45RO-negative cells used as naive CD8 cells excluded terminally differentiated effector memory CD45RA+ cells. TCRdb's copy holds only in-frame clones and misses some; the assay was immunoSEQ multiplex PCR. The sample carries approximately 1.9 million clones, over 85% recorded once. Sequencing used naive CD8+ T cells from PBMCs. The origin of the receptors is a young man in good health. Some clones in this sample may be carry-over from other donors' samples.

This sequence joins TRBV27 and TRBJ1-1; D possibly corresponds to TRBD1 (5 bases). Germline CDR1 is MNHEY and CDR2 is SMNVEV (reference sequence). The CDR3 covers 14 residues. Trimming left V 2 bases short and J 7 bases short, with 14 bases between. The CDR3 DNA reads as TGTGCCAGCAGTTTAGGGGCGGAGTCTTATGAAGCTTTCTTT. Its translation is CASSLGAESYEAFF.

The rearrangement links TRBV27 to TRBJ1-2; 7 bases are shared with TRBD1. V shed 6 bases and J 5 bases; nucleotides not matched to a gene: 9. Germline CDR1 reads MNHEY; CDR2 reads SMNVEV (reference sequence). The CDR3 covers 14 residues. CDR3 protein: CASSIFPGQYGYTF. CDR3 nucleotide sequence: TGTGCCAGCAGCATCTTCCCGGGACAGTATGGCTACACCTTC.

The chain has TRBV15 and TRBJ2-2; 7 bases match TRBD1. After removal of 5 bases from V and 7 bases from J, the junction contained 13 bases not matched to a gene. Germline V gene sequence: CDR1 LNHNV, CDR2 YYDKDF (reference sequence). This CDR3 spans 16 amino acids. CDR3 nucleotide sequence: TGTGCCACCAGCGAGGACTCTGACAGGGCAAACGGGGAGCTGTTTTTT. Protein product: CATSEDSDRANGELFF.

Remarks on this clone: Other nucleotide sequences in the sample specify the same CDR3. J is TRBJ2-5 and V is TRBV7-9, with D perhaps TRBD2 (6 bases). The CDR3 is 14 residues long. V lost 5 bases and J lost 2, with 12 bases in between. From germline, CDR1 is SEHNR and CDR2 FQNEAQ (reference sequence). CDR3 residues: CASSLGGIQETQYF. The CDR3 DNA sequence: TGTGCCAGCAGCCTGGGCGGGATTCAAGAGACCCAGTACTTC. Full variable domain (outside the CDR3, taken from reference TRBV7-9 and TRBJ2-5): DTGVSQNPRHKITKRGQNVTFRCDPISEHNRLYWYRQTLGQGPEFLTYFQNEAQLEKSRLLSDRFSAERPKGSFSTLEIQRTEQGDSAMYLCASSLGGIQETQYFGPGTRLLVL.

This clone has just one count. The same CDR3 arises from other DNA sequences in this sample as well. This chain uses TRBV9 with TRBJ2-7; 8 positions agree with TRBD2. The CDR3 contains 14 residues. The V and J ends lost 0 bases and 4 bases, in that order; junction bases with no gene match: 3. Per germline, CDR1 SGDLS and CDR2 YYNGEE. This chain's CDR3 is CASSVAGGPYEQYF. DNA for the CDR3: TGTGCCAGCAGCGTAGCGGGAGGGCCTTACGAGCAGTACTTC.

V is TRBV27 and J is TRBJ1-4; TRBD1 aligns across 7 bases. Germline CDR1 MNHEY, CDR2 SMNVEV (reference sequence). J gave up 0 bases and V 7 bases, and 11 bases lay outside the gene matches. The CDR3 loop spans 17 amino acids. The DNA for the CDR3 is TGTGCCAGCAACCCTTCCGGGACAGCAGCAACTAATGAAAAACTGTTTTTT. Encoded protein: CASNPSGTAATNEKLFF.

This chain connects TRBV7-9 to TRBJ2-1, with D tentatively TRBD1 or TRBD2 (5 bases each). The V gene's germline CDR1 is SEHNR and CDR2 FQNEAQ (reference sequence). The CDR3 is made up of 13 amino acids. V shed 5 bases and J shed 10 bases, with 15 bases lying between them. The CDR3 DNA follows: TGTGCCAGCAGCAATACCGGGGACGTGGAGCAGTTCTTC. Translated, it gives CASSNTGDVEQFF.

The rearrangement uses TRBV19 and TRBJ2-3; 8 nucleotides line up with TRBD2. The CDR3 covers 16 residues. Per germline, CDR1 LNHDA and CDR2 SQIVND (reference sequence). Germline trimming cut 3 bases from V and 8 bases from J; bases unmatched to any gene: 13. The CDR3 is CASSIPPGLGSGTQYF. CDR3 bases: TGTGCCAGTAGTATTCCTCCGGGACTAGGCTCAGGTACGCAGTATTTT.

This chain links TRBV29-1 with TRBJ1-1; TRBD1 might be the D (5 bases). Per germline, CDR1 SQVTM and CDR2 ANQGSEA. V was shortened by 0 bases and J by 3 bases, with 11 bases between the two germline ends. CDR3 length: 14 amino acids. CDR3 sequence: CSVEDHRRDTEAFF. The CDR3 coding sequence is TGCAGCGTTGAAGATCACAGGAGAGACACTGAAGCTTTCTTT.

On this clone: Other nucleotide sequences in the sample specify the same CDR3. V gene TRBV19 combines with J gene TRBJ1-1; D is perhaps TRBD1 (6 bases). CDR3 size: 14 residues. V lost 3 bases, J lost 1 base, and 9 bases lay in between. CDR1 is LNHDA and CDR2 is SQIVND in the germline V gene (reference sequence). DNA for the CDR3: TGTGCCAGTAGTATGGGGGCAGGGAACACTGAAGCTTTCTTT. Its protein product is CASSMGAGNTEAFF.

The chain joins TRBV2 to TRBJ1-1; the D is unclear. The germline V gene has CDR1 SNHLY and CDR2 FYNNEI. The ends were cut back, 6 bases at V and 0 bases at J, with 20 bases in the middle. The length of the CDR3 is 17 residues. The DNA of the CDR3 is TGTGCCAGCAGGGTAACGAATTTGGGATTAATGAACACTGAAGCTTTCTTT. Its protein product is CASRVTNLGLMNTEAFF.

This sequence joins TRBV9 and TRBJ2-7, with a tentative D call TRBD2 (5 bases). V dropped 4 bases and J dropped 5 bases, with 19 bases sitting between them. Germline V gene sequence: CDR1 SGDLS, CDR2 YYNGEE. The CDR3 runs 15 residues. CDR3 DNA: TGTGCCAGCAGCCCAGCGGATAGGGTCGCCAACGAGCAGTACTTC. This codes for CASSPADRVANEQYF.

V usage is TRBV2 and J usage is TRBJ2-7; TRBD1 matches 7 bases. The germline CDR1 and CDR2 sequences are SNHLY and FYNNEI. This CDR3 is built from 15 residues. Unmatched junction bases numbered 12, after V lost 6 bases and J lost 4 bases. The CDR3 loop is CASRHGTDYTYEQYF. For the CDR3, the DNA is TGTGCCAGCAGGCATGGGACAGATTATACTTACGAGCAGTACTTC.

The CDR3 DNA follows: TGCGCCAGCAGCCAGGACTCCCTGGCGGGAGCGGTCCCCCCCGAGCAGTACTTC. This sequence encodes CASSQDSLAGAVPPEQYF. This rearrangement joins TRBV4-3 to TRBJ2-7, with 7 bases lining up with TRBD2. Germline CDR1 reads LGHNA; CDR2 reads YSLEER. The V segment lost 3 bases and the J segment 6 bases; nucleotides outside the gene matches: 20. The CDR3 is made up of 18 amino acids.

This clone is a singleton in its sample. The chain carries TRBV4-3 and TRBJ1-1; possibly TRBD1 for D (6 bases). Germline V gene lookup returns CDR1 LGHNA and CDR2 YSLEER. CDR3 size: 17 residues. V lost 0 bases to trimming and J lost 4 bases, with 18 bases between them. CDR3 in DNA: TGCGCCAGCAGCCAAGATCGCTCTCGGGGGGCTGCCACTGAAGCTTTCTTT. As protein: CASSQDRSRGAATEAFF.

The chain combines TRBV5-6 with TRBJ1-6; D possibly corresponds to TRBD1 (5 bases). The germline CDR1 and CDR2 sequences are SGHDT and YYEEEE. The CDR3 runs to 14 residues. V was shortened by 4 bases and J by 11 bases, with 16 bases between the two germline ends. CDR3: CASSMGPGGAPLHF. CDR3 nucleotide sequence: TGTGCCAGCAGCATGGGACCGGGTGGTGCACCCCTCCACTTT.

DNA of the CDR3: TGTGCCAGCAGTTACCGAGTCCAGCCGCCAGGAACTGAAGCTTTCTTT. This codes for CASSYRVQPPGTEAFF. The gene calls are TRBV6-5 and TRBJ1-1; no firm D call. V was trimmed by 2 bases and J by 5 bases, leaving 18 bases between them. Germline CDR1 and CDR2: MNHEY and SVGAGI. The CDR3 is made up of 16 amino acids.

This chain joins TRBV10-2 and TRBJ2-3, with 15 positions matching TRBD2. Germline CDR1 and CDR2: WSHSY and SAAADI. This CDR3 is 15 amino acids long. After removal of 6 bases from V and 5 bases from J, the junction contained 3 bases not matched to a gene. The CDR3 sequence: CASSGLAGGIDTQYF. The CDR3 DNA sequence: TGCGCCAGCAGCGGACTAGCGGGAGGGATAGATACGCAGTATTTT.

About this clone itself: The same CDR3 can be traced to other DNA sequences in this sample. Written as DNA, the CDR3 is TGTGCCAGCAGCTTCAGGGCCTACAATGAGCAGTTCTTC. It yields the protein CASSFRAYNEQFF. The chain employs TRBV5-4 and TRBJ2-1; weak D call: TRBD1 (5 bases). V lost 2 bases, J lost 2 bases, and 5 bases lay in between. Germline lookup yields CDR1 SGHNT and CDR2 YYREEE (reference sequence). This CDR3 has 13 residues.

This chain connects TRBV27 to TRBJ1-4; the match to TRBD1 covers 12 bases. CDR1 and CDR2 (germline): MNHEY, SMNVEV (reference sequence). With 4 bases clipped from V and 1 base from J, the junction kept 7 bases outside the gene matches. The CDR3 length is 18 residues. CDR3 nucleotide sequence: TGTGCCAGCAGTTCGATAGGGACAGGGGGCGTAACTAATGAAAAACTGTTTTTT. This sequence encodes CASSSIGTGGVTNEKLFF.

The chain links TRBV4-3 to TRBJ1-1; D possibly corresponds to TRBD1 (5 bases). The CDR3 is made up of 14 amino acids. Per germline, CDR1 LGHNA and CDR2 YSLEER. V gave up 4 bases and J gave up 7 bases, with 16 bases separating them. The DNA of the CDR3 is TGCGCCAGCAGCCGACGAGGGACGCCGAGTGAAGCTTTCTTT. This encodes CASSRRGTPSEAFF.

CDR3 sequence: CASSLAPSGNTGELFF. CDR3 bases: TGTGCCAGCAGCTTGGCCCCTAGCGGGAACACCGGGGAGCTGTTTTTT. V is TRBV5-6 and J is TRBJ2-2; 7 nucleotides line up with TRBD2. The CDR3 has 16 residues. V was clipped by 0 bases and J by 1 base; unmatched bases: 3. The V gene's germline CDR1 is SGHDT and CDR2 YYEEEE. The entire variable domain, with the rest obtained from reference TRBV5-6 and TRBJ2-2, is as follows: DAGVTQSPTHLIKTRGQQVTLRCSPKSGHDTVSWYQQALGQGPQFIFQYYEEEERQRGNFPDRFSGHQFPNYSSELNVNALLLGDSALYLCASSLAPSGNTGELFFGEGSRLTVL.

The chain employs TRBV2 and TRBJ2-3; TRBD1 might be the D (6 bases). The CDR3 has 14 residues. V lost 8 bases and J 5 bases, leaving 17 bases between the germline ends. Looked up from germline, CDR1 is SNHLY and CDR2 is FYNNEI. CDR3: CASEKGVLVDTQYF. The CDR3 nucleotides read TGTGCCAGCGAAAAGGGGGTTTTGGTAGATACGCAGTATTTT.

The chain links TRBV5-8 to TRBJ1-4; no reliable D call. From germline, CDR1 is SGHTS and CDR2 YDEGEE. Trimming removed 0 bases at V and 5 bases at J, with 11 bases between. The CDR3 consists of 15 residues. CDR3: CASSLVSQPNEKLFF. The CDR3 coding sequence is TGTGCCAGCAGCTTGGTATCCCAGCCAAATGAAAAACTGTTTTTT.

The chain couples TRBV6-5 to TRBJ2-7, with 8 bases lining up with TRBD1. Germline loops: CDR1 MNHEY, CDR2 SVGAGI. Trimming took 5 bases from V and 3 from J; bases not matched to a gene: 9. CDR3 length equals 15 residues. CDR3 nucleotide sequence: TGTGCCAGCAGTCCCCGGGACAGGCCCTACTACGAGCAGTACTTC. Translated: CASSPRDRPYYEQYF.

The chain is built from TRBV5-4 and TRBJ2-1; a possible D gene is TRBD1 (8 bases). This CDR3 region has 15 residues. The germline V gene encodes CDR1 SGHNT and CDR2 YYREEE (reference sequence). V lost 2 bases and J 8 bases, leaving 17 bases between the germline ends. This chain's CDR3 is CASSFLTGAGDEQFF. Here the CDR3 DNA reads TGTGCCAGCAGCTTTCTGACAGGGGCGGGGGATGAGCAGTTCTTC.

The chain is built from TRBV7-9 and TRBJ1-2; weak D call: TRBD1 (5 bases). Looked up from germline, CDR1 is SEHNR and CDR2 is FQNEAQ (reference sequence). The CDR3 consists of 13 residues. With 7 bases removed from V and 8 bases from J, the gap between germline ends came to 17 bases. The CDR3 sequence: CASTPWGQQGYTF. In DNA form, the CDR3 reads TGTGCCAGCACCCCCTGGGGCCAGCAAGGCTACACCTTC.

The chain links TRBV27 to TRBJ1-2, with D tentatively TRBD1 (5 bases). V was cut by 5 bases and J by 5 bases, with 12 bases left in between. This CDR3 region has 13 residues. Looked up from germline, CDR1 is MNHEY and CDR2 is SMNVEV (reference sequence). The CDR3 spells CASSADGGYGYTF. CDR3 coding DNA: TGTGCCAGCAGTGCCGACGGGGGATATGGCTACACCTTC.

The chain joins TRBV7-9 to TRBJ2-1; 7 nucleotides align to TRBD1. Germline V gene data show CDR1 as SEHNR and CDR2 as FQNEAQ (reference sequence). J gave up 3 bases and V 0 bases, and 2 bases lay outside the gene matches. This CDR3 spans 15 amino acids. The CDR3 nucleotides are TGTGCCAGCAGCTTAGCGGGGGACAGCTACAATGAGCAGTTCTTC. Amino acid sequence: CASSLAGDSYNEQFF.

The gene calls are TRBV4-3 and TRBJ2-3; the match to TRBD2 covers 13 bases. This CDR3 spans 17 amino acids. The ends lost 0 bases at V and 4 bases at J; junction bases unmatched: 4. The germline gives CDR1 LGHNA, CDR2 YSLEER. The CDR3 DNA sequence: TGCGCCAGCAGCCAAGATTGGACTAGCGGGAGTTCAGATACGCAGTATTTT. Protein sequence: CASSQDWTSGSSDTQYF.

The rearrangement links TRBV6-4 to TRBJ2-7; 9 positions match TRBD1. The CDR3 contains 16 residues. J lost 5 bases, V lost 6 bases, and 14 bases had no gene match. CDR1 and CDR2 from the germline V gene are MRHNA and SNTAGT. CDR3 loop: CASSRGQGKRSHEQYF. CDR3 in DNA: TGTGCCAGCAGCCGGGGACAGGGTAAACGGTCCCACGAGCAGTACTTC.